Shown below are 8 T cell receptor beta chains from a single sample sequenced in a study of blood T cell repertoires in COVID-19. Assay: immunoSEQ multiplex PCR; the TCRdb copy retains only in-frame clones and omits some. Among approximately 270,000 clones, approximately 83% were seen once, and the ten largest hold 1.9%. Sequencing was carried out using PBMCs or T cells enriched from blood (not recorded which). Receptor source: a woman aged 45-59 years who had recovered from COVID-19.

The chain joins TRBV15 to TRBJ2-7, with a weak D call TRBD1 (5 bases). The CDR3 loop spans 15 amino acids. Germline lookup yields CDR1 LNHNV and CDR2 YYDKDF (reference sequence). V shed 1 base and J shed 0 bases, with 10 bases lying between them. CDR3 amino acids: CATSRVQGLSYEQYF. The CDR3 DNA reads TGTGCCACCAGCAGAGTGCAGGGTCTCTCCTACGAGCAGTACTTC.

The chain uses TRBV6-2 or TRBV6-3 and TRBJ2-3; 7 bases fit TRBD2. J gave up 5 bases and V 2 bases, and 7 bases lay outside the gene matches. The germline CDR1 and CDR2 sequences are MNHEY and SVGEGT. There are 15 residues in the CDR3. The DNA of the CDR3 is TGTGCCAGCAGTTACATGCGGGAGTTGCAAGATACGCAGTATTTT. Translating it yields CASSYMRELQDTQYF.

The genes are TRBV19 and TRBJ1-1; 8 nucleotides agree with TRBD1. The V and J ends lost 2 bases and 3 bases, in that order; junction bases with no gene match: 14. Germline assignment: CDR1 LNHDA and CDR2 SQIVND (reference sequence). This CDR3 spans 18 amino acids. The CDR3 DNA is TGTGCCAGTAGTATAAGGCCCGGACAGGGACCTAGAGACACTGAAGCTTTCTTT. This gives the protein CASSIRPGQGPRDTEAFF.

This clone appeared a single time. CDR3 coding DNA: TGTGCCAGCAGTTACTCGACGGGGGGCTACTATGGCTACACCTTC. Its translation: CASSYSTGGYYGYTF. The chain couples TRBV6-5 to TRBJ1-2; tentative D call: TRBD1 (6 bases). V was shortened by 0 bases and J by 3 bases, with 11 bases between the two germline ends. CDR3 length: 15 residues. The V gene's germline CDR1 is MNHEY and CDR2 SVGAGI.

This clone was seen only a few times. The V call is TRBV5-5, the J call TRBJ2-2, with 7 bases lining up with TRBD1. Trimming at V came to 0 bases and at J to 4 bases, leaving 6 bases not matched to a gene. Germline CDR1 is SGHKS and CDR2 is YYEKEE (reference sequence). This CDR3 contains 16 residues. CDR3 in DNA: TGTGCCAGCAGCTTGGTAGGGGGACAGAGCACCGGGGAGCTGTTTTTT. Its protein is CASSLVGGQSTGELFF.

The chain has TRBV27 and TRBJ2-7; D may be TRBD1 (6 bases). Germline loops: CDR1 MNHEY, CDR2 SMNVEV (reference sequence). CDR3 length equals 14 residues. The V gene lost 7 bases and the J gene lost 2 bases, with 15 bases spanning the gap. This chain's CDR3 is CASIRQGRPYEQYF. The CDR3 DNA follows: TGTGCCAGCATTAGGCAGGGGCGCCCCTACGAGCAGTACTTC.

V usage is TRBV12-3 or TRBV12-4 and J usage is TRBJ2-3; perhaps TRBD1 as D (5 bases). V shed 5 bases and J shed 7 bases, with 13 bases lying between them. This CDR3 spans 13 amino acids. In DNA, the CDR3 is TGTGCCAGCAGTACTGACAGTTTACATACGCAGTATTTT. This sequence encodes CASSTDSLHTQYF.

The J gene is TRBJ2-1, the V gene TRBV27; 7 bases are a match to TRBD1. The ends lost 3 bases at V and 6 bases at J; junction bases unmatched: 14. From germline, CDR1 is MNHEY and CDR2 SMNVEV (reference sequence). The CDR3 is 17 residues long. CDR3 loop: CASSFAYGGTASNEQFF. The CDR3 DNA reads as TGTGCCAGCAGTTTTGCTTATGGTGGGACAGCTTCCAATGAGCAGTTCTTC.